These 16 T cell receptor beta chains originate from one sample sequenced in a study of T cell responses to AZD1222 COVID-19 vaccine. The protocol was immunoSEQ multiplex PCR, while the TCRdb copy is restricted to in-frame clones and leaves out a portion. The sample lists about 130,000 clones, over 75% occurring once. Sequences were derived from peripheral blood, sampled on day 0 of AZD1222 vaccination. These receptors originate from an adult in good health.

In nucleotides, the CDR3 is TGCAGCCACGACAGGGACGACACCGGGGAGCTGTTTTTT. Residues: CSHDRDDTGELFF. This chain links TRBV29-1 with TRBJ2-2; 7 bases are a match to TRBD1. CDR1 is SQVTM and CDR2 is ANQGSEA in the germline V gene. The CDR3 runs to 13 residues. V lost 8 bases and J lost 3; bases outside the gene matches: 6.

V is TRBV5-1 and J is TRBJ1-1; no reliable D call. V dropped 0 bases and J dropped 3 bases, with 12 bases sitting between them. The germline CDR1 and CDR2 sequences are SGHRS and YFSETQ. This CDR3 contains 15 residues. Here the CDR3 reads CASSLVGYEYTEAFF. CDR3 coding DNA: TGCGCCAGCAGCTTGGTTGGGTACGAATACACTGAAGCTTTCTTT. Full variable domain (remainder filled in from reference TRBV5-1 and TRBJ1-1): KAGVTQTPRYLIKTRGQQVTLSCSPISGHRSVSWYQQTPGQGLQFLFEYFSETQRNKGNFPGRFSGRQFSNSRSEMNVSTLELGDSALYLCASSLVGYEYTEAFFGQGTRLTVV.

The chain employs TRBV11-2 and TRBJ2-6; D is undetermined. Trimming removed 3 bases at V and 0 bases at J, with 9 bases between. The CDR3 covers 16 residues. Germline CDR1 is SGHAT and CDR2 is FQNNGV. CDR3 DNA: TGTGCCAGCAGCTTGAGTCAACTCTCTGGGGCCAACGTCCTGACTTTC. Its protein product is CASSLSQLSGANVLTF.

This rearrangement joins TRBV5-1 to TRBJ2-2, with no clear D. Looked up from germline, CDR1 is SGHRS and CDR2 is YFSETQ. The germline V and J ends were trimmed by 0 bases and 7 bases, with 13 bases remaining between them. This CDR3 region has 15 residues. CDR3 DNA: TGCGCCAGCAGCTTGGTGGCTGGTTTCGACGGGGAGCTGTTTTTT. This translates into CASSLVAGFDGELFF.

The rearrangement links TRBV28 to TRBJ1-2; perhaps TRBD1 as D (5 bases). CDR1 and CDR2 (germline): MDHEN, SYDVKM. The CDR3 length is 16 residues. V was pared by 6 bases and J by 4 bases, with 21 bases between. The CDR3: CASSPEGQGVGYGYTF. The CDR3 DNA is TGTGCCAGCAGCCCCGAGGGGCAGGGTGTTGGCTATGGCTACACCTTC.

The V call is TRBV10-3, the J call TRBJ1-2, with D hard to call. CDR1 is ENHRY and CDR2 is SYGVKD in the germline V gene. V was cut by 3 bases and J by 4 bases, with 9 bases left in between. The CDR3 totals 13 residues. CDR3 loop: CAISESGGYGYTF. In nucleotides, the CDR3 is TGTGCCATCAGTGAATCGGGCGGCTATGGCTACACCTTC.

V is TRBV6-5 and J is TRBJ2-1; 10 nucleotides agree with TRBD2. The CDR3 sequence is 15 residues long. CDR1 and CDR2 (germline): MNHEY, SVGAGI. J was trimmed by 10 bases and V by 2 bases; bases with no gene match: 8. CDR3 in DNA: TGTGCCAGCAGTTACGATCTAGCGGGAGCGGGGGAGCAGTTCTTC. Translation: CASSYDLAGAGEQFF.

The chain is built from TRBV3-1 (or the pseudogene TRBV3-2) and TRBJ1-2; unclear D gene. The CDR3 has 12 residues. V was clipped by 0 bases and J by 8 bases, with 7 bases between them. Germline V lookup: CDR1 LGHDT, CDR2 YNNKEL (reference sequence). The CDR3 sequence is CASSQEGGGYTF. The CDR3 DNA reads as TGTGCCAGCAGCCAAGAGGGAGGAGGCTACACCTTC.

J is TRBJ1-5 and V is TRBV28; D not resolved. V gave up 6 bases and J gave up 0 bases, with 9 bases separating them. The CDR3 contains 14 residues. The germline CDR1 and CDR2 sequences are MDHEN and SYDVKM. The CDR3 reads CASSWTVSNQPQHF. The CDR3 bases are TGTGCCAGCAGCTGGACGGTTAGCAATCAGCCCCAGCATTTT.

This chain connects TRBV29-1 to TRBJ2-7, with 8 bases fitting TRBD2. The trim removed 6 bases at V and 3 bases at J, leaving 10 bases unmatched. This CDR3 is built from 14 residues. Germline V CDR1 and CDR2: SQVTM, ANQGSEA. The CDR3 loop is CSVEPSGGNYEQYF. The CDR3 nucleotides read TGCAGCGTCGAACCCAGCGGGGGAAACTACGAGCAGTACTTC.

This clone appeared once. The junction shows a germline mismatch at one end, possibly a read error. The chain carries TRBV7-7 and TRBJ2-5, with 11 bases aligning to TRBD2. Germline-derived CDR1 and CDR2 are SSHAT and FNYEAQ (reference sequence). The CDR3 spans 16 residues. The CDR3 DNA reads as TGTGCTAGCAGCCTAAATAGCGGGGGGGCCGCGGAGACCCAGTACTTC. It yields the protein CASSLNSGGAAETQYF.

The chain recombines TRBV7-2 with TRBJ1-4; the D is unclear. V lost 4 bases, J lost 1 base, and 13 bases lay in between. Per germline, CDR1 SGHTA and CDR2 FQGNSA. This CDR3 has 16 amino acids. Written as DNA, the CDR3 is TGTGCCAGCAGCTCTGACTTCGGGAGAACTAATGAAAAACTGTTTTTT. It codes for CASSSDFGRTNEKLFF.

The chain uses TRBV28 and TRBJ2-1, with 15 positions matching TRBD2. V was clipped by 7 bases and J by 1 base; unmatched bases: 5. In germline, CDR1 is MDHEN, CDR2 SYDVKM. There are 17 residues in the CDR3. The CDR3 loop is CASIHGLAGGSYNEQFF. The CDR3 DNA is TGTGCCAGCATTCATGGACTAGCGGGAGGGTCCTACAATGAGCAGTTCTTC.

The chain combines TRBV3-1 (or the pseudogene TRBV3-2) with TRBJ2-3; the D is unclear. CDR3 length: 13 amino acids. The V and J ends lost 2 bases and 4 bases respectively, with 7 bases between them. CDR1 and CDR2 from the germline V gene are LGHDT and YNNKEL (reference sequence). The chain's CDR3 is CASSQLSSDTQYF. CDR3 DNA: TGTGCCAGCAGCCAACTCTCGTCAGATACGCAGTATTTT.

A single count supports this clone. The chain carries TRBV5-1 and TRBJ1-2; weak D call: TRBD1 (6 bases). CDR3 size: 13 residues. The germline gives CDR1 SGHRS, CDR2 YFSETQ. The V end was cut by 5 bases, the J end by 3 bases, with 11 bases between. DNA of the CDR3: TGCGCCAGCAGTCCGGACAGTGACTATGGCTACACCTTC. This translates into CASSPDSDYGYTF.

This rearrangement joins TRBV12-3 or TRBV12-4 to TRBJ2-2; D is undetermined. The V end lost 7 bases, the J end lost 6 bases, and 6 bases lay between the germline ends. The CDR3 runs 11 residues. The DNA of the CDR3 is TGTGCCAGCACCAAGTCCGGGGAGCTGTTTTTT. It codes for CASTKSGELFF.